A selection of T cell receptor beta chains follows, all from one sample in a study of cytomegalovirus exposure and HLA in healthy donors. TCRdb's copy holds only in-frame clones and misses some; the assay was immunoSEQ multiplex PCR. The table shows roughly 78,000 clones, with 60% to 75% occurring only once. The sample comprised PBMCs. The receptor source for this set is a man aged 40-49 years in good health and CMV-seropositive. Each CDR3 is given with its conserved first and last residue. D genes are given only for firm matches. Clone size is not always given. Where it is, it says once, few, many or a class for expanded clones.

clone size	V gene	J gene	CDR3 length	D gene	CDR3 protein	CDR3 DNA
once	TRBV5-6	TRBJ2-7	14	NA	CASSPYSKPYEQYF	TGTGCCAGCAGCCCCTACAGCAAACCCTACGAGCAGTACTTC
NA	TRBV11-2	TRBJ2-7	13	TRBD1	CASSRDRVDEQYF	TGTGCCAGCAGCCGGGACAGGGTAGATGAGCAGTACTTC
NA	TRBV7-8	TRBJ1-2	13	NA	CASSPDQDYGYTF	TGTGCCAGCAGCCCCGACCAGGACTATGGCTACACCTTC
NA	TRBV25-1	TRBJ2-5	14	TRBD2	CASSEGWGGETQYF	TGTGCCAGCAGTGAAGGTTGGGGGGGGGAGACCCAGTACTTC
NA	TRBV27	TRBJ2-1	15	TRBD1	CASTPGTGGYNEQFF	TGTGCCAGCACTCCCGGGACAGGGGGTTACAATGAGCAGTTCTTC
NA	TRBV19	TRBJ1-6	13	TRBD1	CASSRDRGRPLHF	TGTGCCAGTAGCCGGGACAGGGGAAGACCCCTCCACTTT
once	TRBV6-5	TRBJ2-7	15	NA	CASTLTRESSYEQYF	TGTGCCAGCACTCTGACGAGGGAGAGCTCCTACGAGCAGTACTTC
NA	TRBV6-5	TRBJ1-5	14	TRBD1	CASSLNRGGQPQHF	TGTGCCAGCAGTCTCAACAGGGGAGGTCAGCCCCAGCATTTT
NA	TRBV7-8	TRBJ2-3	17	TRBD2	CASSLGGTSGATDTQYF	TGTGCCAGCAGCTTAGGGGGGACTAGCGGGGCAACAGATACGCAGTATTTT
NA	TRBV28	TRBJ1-2	14	TRBD1	CASSSRGTGDGYTF	TGTGCCAGCAGTTCCCGAGGGACAGGTGATGGCTACACCTTC
NA	TRBV6-1	TRBJ2-7	15	TRBD1	CASSETGTGSYEQYF	TGTGCCAGCAGTGAAACCGGGACAGGTTCCTACGAGCAGTACTTC
NA	TRBV6-1	TRBJ2-1	15	TRBD1	CASQGPGQGSHEQFF	TGTGCCAGCCAGGGTCCGGGACAGGGGTCGCATGAGCAGTTCTTC
NA	TRBV6-5	TRBJ1-3	14	NA	CASSSRISGNTIYF	TGTGCCAGCAGTTCCAGGATTTCTGGAAACACCATATATTTT
NA	TRBV7-9	TRBJ2-7	19	TRBD1	CASSSAPGTGYMSSYEQYF	TGTGCCAGCAGCTCAGCCCCCGGGACAGGGTATATGAGCTCCTACGAGCAGTACTTC
once	TRBV5-4	TRBJ1-6	15	NA	CASSLTSSYNSPLHF	TGTGCCAGCAGTTTGACGAGCTCCTATAATTCACCCCTCCACTTT